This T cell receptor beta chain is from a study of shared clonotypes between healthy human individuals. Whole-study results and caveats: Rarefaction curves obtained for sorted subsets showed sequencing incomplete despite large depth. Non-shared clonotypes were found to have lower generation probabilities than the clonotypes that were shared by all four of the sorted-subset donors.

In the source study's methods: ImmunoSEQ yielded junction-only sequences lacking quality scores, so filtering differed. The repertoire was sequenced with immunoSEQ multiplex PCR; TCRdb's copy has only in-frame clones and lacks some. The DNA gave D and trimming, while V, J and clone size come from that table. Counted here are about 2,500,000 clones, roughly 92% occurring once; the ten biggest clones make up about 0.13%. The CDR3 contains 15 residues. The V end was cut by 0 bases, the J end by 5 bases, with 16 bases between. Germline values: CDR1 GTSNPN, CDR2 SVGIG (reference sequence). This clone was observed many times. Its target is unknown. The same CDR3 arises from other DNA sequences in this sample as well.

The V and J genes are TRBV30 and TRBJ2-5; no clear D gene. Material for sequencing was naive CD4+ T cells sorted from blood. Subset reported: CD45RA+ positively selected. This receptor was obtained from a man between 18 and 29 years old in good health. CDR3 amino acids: CAWSVLRGLGETQYF. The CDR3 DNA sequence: TGTGCCTGGAGTGTATTGCGAGGCCTGGGGGAGACCCAGTACTTC. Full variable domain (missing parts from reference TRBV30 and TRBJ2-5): SQTIHQWPATLVQPVGSPLSLECTVEGTSNPNLYWYRQAAGRGLQLLFYSVGIGQISSEVPQNLSASRPQDRQFILSSKKLLLSDSGFYLCAWSVLRGLGETQYFGPGTRLLVL.